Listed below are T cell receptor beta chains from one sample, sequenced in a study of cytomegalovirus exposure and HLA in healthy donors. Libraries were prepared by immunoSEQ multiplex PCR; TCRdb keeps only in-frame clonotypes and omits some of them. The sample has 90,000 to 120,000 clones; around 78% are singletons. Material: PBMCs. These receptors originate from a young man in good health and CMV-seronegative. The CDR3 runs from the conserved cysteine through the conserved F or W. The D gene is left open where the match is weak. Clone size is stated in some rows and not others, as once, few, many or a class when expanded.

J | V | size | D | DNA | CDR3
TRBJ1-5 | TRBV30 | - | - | TGTGCCTGGAGTATAACCACCAGGAGCAATCAGCCCCAGCATTTT | CAWSITTRSNQPQHF
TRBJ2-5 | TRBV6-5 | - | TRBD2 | TGTGCCAGCAGTTACTCCGGGACTAGCGGCGGAGAGACCCAGTACTTC | CASSYSGTSGGETQYF
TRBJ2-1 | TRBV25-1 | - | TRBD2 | TGTGCCAGCAGTGAAGCCAGCCCCCTAGCGGGACAATACAATGAGCAGTTCTTC | CASSEASPLAGQYNEQFF
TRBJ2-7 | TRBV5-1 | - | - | TGCGCCAGCAGCTTGTGGGCAGGAACCTACGAGCAGTACTTC | CASSLWAGTYEQYF
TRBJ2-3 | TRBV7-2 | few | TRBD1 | TGTGCCAGCAGCCCGGACAGGGGAAGGGGCACAGATACGCAGTATTTT | CASSPDRGRGTDTQYF
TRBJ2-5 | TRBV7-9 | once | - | TGTGCCAGCGAGGGGGGGAGTCGGGAGACCCAGTACTTC | CASEGGSRETQYF
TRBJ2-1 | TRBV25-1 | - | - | TGTGCCAGCACACTAGGCAATGAGCAGTTCTTC | CASTLGNEQFF
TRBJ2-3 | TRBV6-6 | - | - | TGTGCCAGCAGTTTATCAGGGAGGAGCACAGATACGCAGTATTTT | CASSLSGRSTDTQYF
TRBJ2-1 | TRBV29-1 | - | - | TGCAGCGTTCACCCTCGTGGCGGGGCCTACAATGAGCAGTTCTTC | CSVHPRGGAYNEQFF
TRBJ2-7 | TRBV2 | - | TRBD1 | TGTGCCAGCAGCCAACGTAGGGACAGCCCTTCGTACTACGAGCAGTACTTC | CASSQRRDSPSYYEQYF
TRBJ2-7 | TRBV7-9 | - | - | TGTGCCAGCAGCCCCACAGGCTACGAGCAGTACTTC | CASSPTGYEQYF
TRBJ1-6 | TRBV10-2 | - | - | TGCGCCAGCAGCCCGGGGGGGAATAATTCACCCCTCCACTTT | CASSPGGNNSPLHF
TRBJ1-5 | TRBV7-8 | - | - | TGTGCCAGCAGCCCTTACGGGGGTGGGGGGAGACGGCATAGCAATCAGCCCCAGCATTTT | CASSPYGGGGRRHSNQPQHF
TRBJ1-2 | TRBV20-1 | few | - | TGCAGTGCTAGACAGGGATATGGCTACACCTTC | CSARQGYGYTF
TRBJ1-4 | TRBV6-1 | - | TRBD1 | TGTGCCAGCAGGGACAGGGTCGGTGAAAAACTGTTTTTT | CASRDRVGEKLFF
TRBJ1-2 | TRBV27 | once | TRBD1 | TGTGCCAGCAGTTCGACAGGGTACGAGGCTAACTATGGCTACACCTTC | CASSSTGYEANYGYTF
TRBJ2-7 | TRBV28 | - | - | TGTGCCAGCACTAACAGGGGGGGGATTATCTACGAGCAGTACTTC | CASTNRGGIIYEQYF
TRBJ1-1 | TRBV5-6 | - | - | TGTGCCAGCAGCTTGCGCCTGGCCGTCTCTGAAGCTTTCTTT | CASSLRLAVSEAFF
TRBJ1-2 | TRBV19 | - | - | TGTGCCAGTAGTGTGATTTCGGTCCTACGAGATGGCTACACCTTC | CASSVISVLRDGYTF
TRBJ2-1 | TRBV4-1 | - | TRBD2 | TGCGCCAGCAGCCCCACCCTACGAAGGGAGGGGTACAATGAGCAGTTCTTC | CASSPTLRREGYNEQFF
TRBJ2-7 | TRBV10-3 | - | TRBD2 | TGTGCCATCAGTGGGACTAGCGGGGGGGCCCGGTACGAGCAGTACTTC | CAISGTSGGARYEQYF
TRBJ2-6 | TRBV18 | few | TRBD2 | TGTGCCAGCTCACCACCGGGCGGGGGCTCTGGGGCCAACGTCCTGACTTTC | CASSPPGGGSGANVLTF
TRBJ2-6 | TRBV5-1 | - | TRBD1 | TGCGCCAGCAGGGACAGGGTCTCTGGGGCCAACGTCCTGACTTTC | CASRDRVSGANVLTF
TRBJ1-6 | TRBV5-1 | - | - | TGCGCCAGCAGCGCGTTCGAAAACTCTAATTCACCCCTCCACTTT | CASSAFENSNSPLHF
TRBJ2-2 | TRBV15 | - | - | TGTGCCACCAGCAGAGATCGGTTGGGGGCGGGCGGGGAGCTGTTTTTT | CATSRDRLGAGGELFF
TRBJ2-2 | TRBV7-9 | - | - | TGTGCCAGCAGCTTAGTGAGGGGAGGGAACACCGGGGAGCTGTTTTTT | CASSLVRGGNTGELFF
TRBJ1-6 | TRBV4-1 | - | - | TGCGCCAGCAGCCAAGAAGGAGGAGGCGGTTCACCCCTCCACTTT | CASSQEGGGGSPLHF
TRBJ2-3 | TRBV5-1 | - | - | TGCGCCAGCAGCTTGGAGCCGCCAGATACGCAGTATTTT | CASSLEPPDTQYF
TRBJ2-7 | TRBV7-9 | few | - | TGTGCCAGCAGCCCCATCGAGAGGGAAATCGAGCAGTACTTC | CASSPIEREIEQYF
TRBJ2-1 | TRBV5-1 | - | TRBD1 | TGCGCCAGCGAGGTCGGACAGGGGACCGGGGTCCCTCGACCGTCCTACAATGAGCAGTTCTTC | CASEVGQGTGVPRPSYNEQFF
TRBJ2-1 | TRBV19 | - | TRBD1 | TGTGCCAGTAGTTCCCCGGGACAGGGAAACTACAATGAGCAGTTCTTC | CASSSPGQGNYNEQFF
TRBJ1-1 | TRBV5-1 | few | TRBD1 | TGCGCCAGCAGCTTACAGGGGACCCTCCCCACTGAAGCTTTCTTT | CASSLQGTLPTEAFF
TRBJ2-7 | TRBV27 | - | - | TGTGCCAGCAGTTTCTCTGGGGCTAGCTACGAGCAGTACTTC | CASSFSGASYEQYF
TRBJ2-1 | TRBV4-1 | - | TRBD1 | TGCGCCAGCAGCCAAAACAAAGCAGGGGGCCCTTCCTACAATGAGCAGTTCTTC | CASSQNKAGGPSYNEQFF
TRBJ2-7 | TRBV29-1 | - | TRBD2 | TGCAGCGTTGGAAGCGGGAGCTCCTACGAGCAGTACTTC | CSVGSGSSYEQYF
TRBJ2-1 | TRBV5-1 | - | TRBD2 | TGCGCCAGCAGCTTTGGAGCGGGGGGACCCTACAATGAGCAGTTCTTC | CASSFGAGGPYNEQFF
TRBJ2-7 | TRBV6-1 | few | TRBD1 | TGTGCCAGCAGTCAGACGGACAGGGTCTACGAGCAGTACTTC | CASSQTDRVYEQYF
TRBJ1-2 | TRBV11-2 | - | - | TGTGCCAGCAGCCCCGTTTTACAGGTTCAGGAGGGCTACACCTTC | CASSPVLQVQEGYTF
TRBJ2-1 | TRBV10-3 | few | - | TGTGCCATCAACCCTGGGCTAACCACCTACAATGAGCAGTTCTTC | CAINPGLTTYNEQFF
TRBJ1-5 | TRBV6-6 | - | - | TGTGCCAGCACCCCCGAGGGACAGCCCCAGCATTTT | CASTPEGQPQHF
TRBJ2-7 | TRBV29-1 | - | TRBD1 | TGCAGCGTAACCGGACAGGGGTTGTACGAGCAGTACTTC | CSVTGQGLYEQYF
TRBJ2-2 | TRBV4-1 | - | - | TGCGCCAGCAGCCAAGATATGGGGAGGTTCACCGGGGAGCTGTTTTTT | CASSQDMGRFTGELFF
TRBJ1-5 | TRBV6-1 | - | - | TGTGCCAGCAGTGAACAGGGGTGGGGCAATCAGCCCCAGCATTTT | CASSEQGWGNQPQHF
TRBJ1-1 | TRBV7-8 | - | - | TGTGCCAGCAGCTTGGAGGGGCGGGGCTACACTGAAGCTTTCTTT | CASSLEGRGYTEAFF
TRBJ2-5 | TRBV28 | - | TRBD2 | TGTGCCAGCACCGCCCTTCTACTAGCGGGGGGGTTAGAGACCCAGTACTTC | CASTALLLAGGLETQYF
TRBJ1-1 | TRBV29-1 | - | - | TGCAGCGTTGACAGGCGGGACACTGAAGCTTTCTTT | CSVDRRDTEAFF
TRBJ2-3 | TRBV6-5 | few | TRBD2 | TGTGCCAGCAGTTACTCGAAGGCGGGGGGGGATACGCAGTATTTT | CASSYSKAGGDTQYF
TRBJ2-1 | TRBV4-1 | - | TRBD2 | TGCGCCAGCAGCCAAGGCCGCCTAGCGGGAGGTAATGAGCAGTTCTTC | CASSQGRLAGGNEQFF
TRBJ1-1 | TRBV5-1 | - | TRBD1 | TGCGCCAGCAGCTGGGGACAGGGGACCACTGAAGCTTTCTTT | CASSWGQGTTEAFF
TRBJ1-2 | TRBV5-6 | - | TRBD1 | TGTGCCAGCAGCTTCCGACCGGGACAGACAAAAAATCTCTATGGCTACACCTTC | CASSFRPGQTKNLYGYTF
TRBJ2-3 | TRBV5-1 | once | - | TGCGCCAGCAGCTTGCTCACAGATACGCAGTATTTT | CASSLLTDTQYF
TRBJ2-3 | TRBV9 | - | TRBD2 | TGTGCCAGCAGCGTAGGGGTAGCGGGAGGGGCAGATACGCAGTATTTT | CASSVGVAGGADTQYF
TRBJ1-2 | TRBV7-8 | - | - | TGTGCCAGCAGCAGAGGACAGCCTTCTAACTATGGCTACACCTTC | CASSRGQPSNYGYTF
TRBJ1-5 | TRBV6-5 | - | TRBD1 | TGTGCCAGCAGTTACGGACAGGATCAGCCCCAGCATTTT | CASSYGQDQPQHF
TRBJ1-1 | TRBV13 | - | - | TGTGCCAGCAGCTTGGGCCCCACTGAAGCTTTCTTT | CASSLGPTEAFF